The clone carrying this TCR beta chain was counted between two and nine times. The antigen remains undetermined. These data belong to a study of T cells in Graves' hyperthyroidism and ophthalmopathy. Findings and caveats of the study: Researchers found most expanded thyroid clonotypes above 0.001 in blood as well. Ophthalmopathy was identified by the model a median about 6.4 months ahead of onset.

TCR beta CDR3 region amplification was performed from RNA transcripts. Primed by the HTBI set, a first-round RT-PCR was run on the TCR CDR3. MiXCR, applied by TCRdb to the multiplex PCR reads, yields one record per CDR3 protein. The sample lists 500,000 or so distinct CDR3 sequences, 15% to 20% occurring once. The V gene's germline CDR1 is SNHLY and CDR2 FYNNEI. V was cut by 6 bases and J by 4 bases, with 10 bases left in between. The CDR3 is 13 amino acids. For ophthalmopathy patients, the Clinical Activity Score was at least 3 and the NOSPECS grade at least 4; duration was under 3 months. The authors took PBMCs from over 8.5 ml fresh peripheral blood.

The clonotype originates from a woman in her late teens or twenties with Graves' ophthalmopathy. The source material was blood. The rearrangement uses TRBV2 and TRBJ2-4, with D perhaps matching TRBD2 (6 bases). The CDR3 DNA follows: TGTGCCAGCAGGGATAGCGGAAAAAACATTCAGTACTTC. This encodes CASRDSGKNIQYF. The full variable domain, in which reference TRBV2 and TRBJ2-4 provide the parts outside the CDR3, is EPEVTQTPSHQVTQMGQEVILRCVPISNHLYFYWYRQILGQKVEFLVSFYNNEISEKSEIFDDQFSVERPDGSNFTLKIRSTKLEDSAMYFCASRDSGKNIQYFGAGTRLSVL.